These 14 T cell receptor beta chains share one sample of origin, sequenced in a study of PD-1 blockade in classical Hodgkin lymphoma. This table comes from immunoSEQ multiplex PCR, and its TCRdb copy is limited to in-frame clones, with some not included. The top ten clones hold less than 20% of a sample with approximately 34,000 clones, 76% of them seen once. In every patient, relapse followed autologous stem cell transplantation, while exposure to brentuximab vedotin differed. This sample comprised peripheral blood mononuclear cells (PBMCs), obtained before the second cycle of nivolumab. Receptors originate from a human donor with classical Hodgkin lymphoma.

The genes are TRBV5-4 and TRBJ2-3, with 8 bases aligning to TRBD2. Per germline, CDR1 SGHNT and CDR2 YYREEE (reference sequence). CDR3 length: 15 residues. The junction had 7 bases not matched to a gene; V was cut back by 3 bases and J by 4 bases. The DNA of the CDR3 is TGTGCCAGCAGCTGGGGGGCGGGGGGCCCAGATACGCAGTATTTT. Its protein product is CASSWGAGGPDTQYF.

The rearrangement joins TRBV9 to TRBJ1-3; TRBD1 agrees at 12 bases. The CDR3 consists of 15 residues. Germline assignment: CDR1 SGDLS and CDR2 YYNGEE. V lost 4 bases, J lost 2 bases, and 1 base stayed unmatched. In DNA form, the CDR3 reads TGTGCCAGCAGCCGGGACAGGGGGCCTGGAAACACCATATATTTT. Residues: CASSRDRGPGNTIYF.

The chain recombines TRBV7-3 with TRBJ1-6; no clear D gene. Germline V gene data show CDR1 as SGHTA and CDR2 as FQGTGA. The germline V and J ends were trimmed by 4 bases and 0 bases, with 10 bases remaining between them. The CDR3 extends over 16 amino acids. The chain's CDR3 is CASSSDRRSYNSPLHF. The CDR3 coding sequence is TGTGCCAGCAGCTCGGACCGACGCTCCTATAATTCACCCCTCCACTTT.

The chain recombines TRBV6-7 with TRBJ2-5, with 11 nucleotides matching TRBD1. TRBV6-7 counts as an open reading frame of uncertain function. J gave up 2 bases and V 8 bases, and 7 bases lay outside the gene matches. The CDR3 has 15 residues. CDR3 coding DNA: TGTGCCAGCCCAGGGGGACAGGGGGGTCAAGAGACCCAGTACTTC. Translating it yields CASPGGQGGQETQYF.

V gene TRBV27 combines with J gene TRBJ2-2; D remains unclear. This CDR3 comprises 13 residues. Per the germline V gene, CDR1 is MNHEY and CDR2 is SMNVEV (reference sequence). V gave up 5 bases and J gave up 7 bases, with 11 bases separating them. CDR3 coding DNA: TGTGCCAGCAGTGGGTCCCTCCACGGGGAGCTGTTTTTT. Its protein product is CASSGSLHGELFF.

The chain links TRBV5-1 to TRBJ1-5; perhaps TRBD1 as D (6 bases). Per germline, CDR1 SGHRS and CDR2 YFSETQ. This CDR3 contains 14 residues. Trimming pared 10 bases from V and 1 base from J, leaving 15 bases between. The DNA of the CDR3 is TGCGCCGCCGGAGGAGGGGGAAGCAATCAGCCCCAGCATTTT. This translates into CAAGGGGSNQPQHF.

This chain uses TRBV7-2 with TRBJ2-2, with D hard to call. The germline gives CDR1 SGHTA, CDR2 FQGNSA. The V end was cut by 3 bases, the J end by 8 bases, with 4 bases between. The CDR3 spans 11 residues. The DNA for the CDR3 is TGTGCCAGCAGCTTCATGGGGGAGCTGTTTTTT. Amino acid sequence: CASSFMGELFF.

This clone came up a few times. The V gene is TRBV7-2, the J gene TRBJ2-3; 8 bases align to TRBD1. The CDR3 is made up of 14 amino acids. The J segment lost 3 bases and the V segment lost 3 bases, leaving 2 bases of the junction unmatched. Germline V gene lookup returns CDR1 SGHTA and CDR2 FQGNSA. The DNA for the CDR3 is TGTGCCAGCAGCTTGGACAGGGCAACAGATACGCAGTATTTT. Its translation is CASSLDRATDTQYF. Full variable domain (missing parts from reference TRBV7-2 and TRBJ2-3): GAGVSQSPSNKVTEKGKDVELRCDPISGHTALYWYRQSLGQGLEFLIYFQGNSAPDKSGLPSDRFSAERTGGSVSTLTIQRTQQEDSAVYLCASSLDRATDTQYFGPGTRLTVL.

The sample holds a few counts of this clone. The chain links TRBV11-1 to TRBJ2-1, with 8 bases lining up with TRBD2. The CDR3 runs to 16 residues. V was clipped by 5 bases and J by 6 bases; unmatched bases: 12. Germline lookup yields CDR1 SGHAT and CDR2 FQDESV (reference sequence). CDR3 sequence: CASSPGRGGATNEQFF. Here the CDR3 DNA reads TGTGCCAGCAGCCCCGGCCGGGGGGGGGCGACCAATGAGCAGTTCTTC.

CDR3 bases: TGTGCCAGCAGTTTGGTTAAGGGTGGTGAAAAACTGTTTTTT. It encodes CASSLVKGGEKLFF. The rearrangement joins TRBV27 to TRBJ1-4, with D unresolved. Trimming removed 3 bases from V and 7 bases from J, with 12 bases in between. This CDR3 contains 14 residues. Germline loops: CDR1 MNHEY, CDR2 SMNVEV (reference sequence).

The V gene is TRBV4-3, the J gene TRBJ2-2; 8 bases agree with TRBD2. The CDR3 is made up of 17 amino acids. From germline, CDR1 is LGHNA and CDR2 YSLEER. V was pared by 4 bases and J by 5 bases, with 12 bases of the junction left unmatched. CDR3 coding DNA: TGCGCCAGCAGCCCCCAGTGGGCGGGGGGAGAAACCGGGGAGCTGTTTTTT. Translating it yields CASSPQWAGGETGELFF.

This rearrangement joins TRBV7-9 to TRBJ2-3, with 15 bases that match TRBD2. Germline V CDR1 and CDR2: SEHNR, FQNEAQ (reference sequence). The CDR3 runs 17 residues. Losses at the gene ends were 5 bases for V and 5 bases for J; bases not matched to a gene: 8. The CDR3 loop reads CASSHGLAGGLEDTQYF. The CDR3 bases are TGTGCCAGCAGCCACGGACTAGCGGGGGGGCTGGAAGATACGCAGTATTTT.

This chain connects TRBV4-2 to TRBJ1-1; D perhaps matches TRBD1 (6 bases). The CDR3 totals 14 residues. Germline-derived CDR1 and CDR2 are LGHNA and YNFKEQ. V shed 6 bases and J shed 1 base, with 12 bases lying between them. The CDR3 nucleotides read TGTGCCAGCAGACTACAGGGATCGAACACTGAAGCTTTCTTT. Translating it yields CASRLQGSNTEAFF.

The chain employs TRBV10-1 and TRBJ2-2; 8 nucleotides line up with TRBD2. Per the germline V gene, CDR1 is WNHNN and CDR2 is SYGVQD (reference sequence). CDR3 length: 16 residues. The J segment lost 3 bases and the V segment lost 7 bases, leaving 10 bases of the junction unmatched. CDR3 bases: TGCGCCAGCATGTGCGGGCCAGCGGGGGACACCGGGGAGCTGTTTTTT. Its translation is CASMCGPAGDTGELFF.